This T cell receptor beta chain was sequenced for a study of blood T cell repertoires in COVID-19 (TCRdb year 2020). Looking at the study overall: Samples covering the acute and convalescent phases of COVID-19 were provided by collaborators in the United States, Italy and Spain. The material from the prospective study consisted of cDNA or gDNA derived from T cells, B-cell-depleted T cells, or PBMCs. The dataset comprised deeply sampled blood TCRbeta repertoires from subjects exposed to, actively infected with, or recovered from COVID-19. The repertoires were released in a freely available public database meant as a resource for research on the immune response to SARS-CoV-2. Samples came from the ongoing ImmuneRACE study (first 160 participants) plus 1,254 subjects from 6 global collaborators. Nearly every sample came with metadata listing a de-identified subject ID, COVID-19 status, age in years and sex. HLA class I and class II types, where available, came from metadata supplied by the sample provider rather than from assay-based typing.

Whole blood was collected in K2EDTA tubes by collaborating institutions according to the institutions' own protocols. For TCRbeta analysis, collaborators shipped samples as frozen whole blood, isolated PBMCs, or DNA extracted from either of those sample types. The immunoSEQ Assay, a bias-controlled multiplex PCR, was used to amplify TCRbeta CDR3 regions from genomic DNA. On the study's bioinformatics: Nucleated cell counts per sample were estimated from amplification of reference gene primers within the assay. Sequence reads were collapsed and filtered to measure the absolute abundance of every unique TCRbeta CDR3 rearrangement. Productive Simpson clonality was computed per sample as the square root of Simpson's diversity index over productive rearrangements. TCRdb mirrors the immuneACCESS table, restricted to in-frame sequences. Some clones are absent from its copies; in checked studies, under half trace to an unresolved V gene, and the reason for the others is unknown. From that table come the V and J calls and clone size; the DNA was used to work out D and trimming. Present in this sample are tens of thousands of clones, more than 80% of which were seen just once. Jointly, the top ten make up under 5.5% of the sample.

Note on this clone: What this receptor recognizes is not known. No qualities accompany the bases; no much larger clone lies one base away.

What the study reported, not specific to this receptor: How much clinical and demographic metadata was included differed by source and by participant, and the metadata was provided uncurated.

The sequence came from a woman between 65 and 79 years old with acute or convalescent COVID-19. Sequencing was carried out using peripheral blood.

The CDR3 region has the sequence CASAYAGFNTEAFF. In nucleotide form, the sequence is TGCGCCAGCGCCTACGCAGGGTTCAACACTGAAGCTTTCTTT. The sequence links TRBV4-1 to TRBJ1-1; perhaps TRBD1 is the D gene, with 5 bases matching. V is cut by 8 bases and J by 2 bases, and the space between the germline ends is 15 bases. There are 14 amino acids in the CDR3, from cysteine to phenylalanine inclusive. Only the CDR3 portion is preserved as DNA: 42 bases, with reading frame beginning at the first base. From a lookup of the germline V gene, CDR1 and CDR2 are MGHRA and YSYEKL.